This T cell receptor (beta chain) was profiled in a study of tumor-infiltrating lymphocytes in primary liver carcinoma. Taking roughly 18-32 mg of unsorted bulk tissue, the authors co-extracted RNA and DNA. A constant-region primer primed TCR beta cDNA synthesis from 400 to 600 ng of total RNA. Slightly modified ARM-PCR, run as three nested multiplex PCR rounds, produced the TCR beta libraries. In the first two PCR rounds, TRBV1-TRBV30 forward primers were paired with a C-beta reverse primer, and each round lasted approximately 9 cycles. TCRdb reanalysed the multiplex PCR reads using MiXCR and keeps one entry per CDR3 protein. The sample contains 90,000 to 140,000 distinct CDR3 sequences, roughly 80% of which appear only once. A note on this clonotype: The junction departs from germline at one end; a sequencing error may be responsible.

The germline CDR1 and CDR2 sequences are LGHNA and YNFKEQ. The CDR3 has 17 residues. The TCR comes from a man aged 35 to 55 with primary liver carcinoma and hepatitis B virus infection. Material: liver tumor tissue from sampling region 3. Subset defined: tumor region T3, left-lateral pole. V is TRBV4-2 and J is TRBJ2-7, with 12 bases that match TRBD1. The CDR3 here is CVSSQERFGTGGWEQYF. The DNA for the CDR3 is TGTGTCAGCAGCCAAGAGAGGTTCGGGACAGGGGGCTGGGAGCAGTACTTC.